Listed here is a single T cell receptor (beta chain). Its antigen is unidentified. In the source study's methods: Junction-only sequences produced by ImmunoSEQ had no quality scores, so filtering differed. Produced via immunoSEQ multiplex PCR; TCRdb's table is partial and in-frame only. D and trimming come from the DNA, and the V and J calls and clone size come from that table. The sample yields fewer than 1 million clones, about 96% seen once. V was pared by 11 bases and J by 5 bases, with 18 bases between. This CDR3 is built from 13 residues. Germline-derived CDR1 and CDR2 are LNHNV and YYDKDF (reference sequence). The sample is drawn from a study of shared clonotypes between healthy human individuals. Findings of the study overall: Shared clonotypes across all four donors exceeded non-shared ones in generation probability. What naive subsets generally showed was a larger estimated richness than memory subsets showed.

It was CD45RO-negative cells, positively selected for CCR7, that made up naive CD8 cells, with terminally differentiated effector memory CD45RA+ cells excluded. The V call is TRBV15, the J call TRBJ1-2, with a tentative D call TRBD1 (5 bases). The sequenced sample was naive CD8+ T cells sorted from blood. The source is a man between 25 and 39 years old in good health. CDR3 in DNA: TGTGCCGTCTCCGGGACCCCAGAATATGGCTACACCTTC. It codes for CAVSGTPEYGYTF.